The 17 T cell receptor beta chains listed next were all sequenced from one sample in a study of T-cell memory formation after mild COVID-19. Via MiXCR, TCRdb re-called the 5' RACE reads, giving one row per CDR3 protein. The repertoire includes 140,000 or so distinct CDR3 sequences, 15% to 20% of them detected once, and over 2% sits in the top ten. Sequencing was performed on PBMCs or a T cell subset sorted from them (not recorded which). The receptors come from an adult woman who had mild COVID-19 (a few samples of this study predate the infection). Cell type and time point are not known.

This clonotype was counted a few times. Here the CDR3 DNA reads TGCAGTGCCCGTGCCTGGGGCAGCGGGGGCTACACCTTC. Protein sequence: CSARAWGSGGYTF. The chain joins TRBV20-1 to TRBJ1-2, with D possibly being TRBD1 (5 bases). The V and J ends lost 6 bases and 8 bases respectively, with 19 bases between them. Germline V gene data show CDR1 as DFQATT and CDR2 as SNEGSKA (reference sequence). This CDR3 is 13 amino acids long.

As regards this clonotype: One base away lies a much larger clone, so this may be a sequencing read error. The gene calls are TRBV11-2 and TRBJ2-5; D unclear. The V gene lost 5 bases and the J gene lost 5 bases, with 6 bases spanning the gap. Per the germline V gene, CDR1 is SGHAT and CDR2 is FQNNGV. The CDR3 runs to 11 residues. CDR3 protein: CASSKGETQYF. Written as DNA, the CDR3 is TGTGCCAGCAGCAAAGGGGAGACCCAGTACTTC.

This clonotype has more than one count but fewer than ten. The V and J genes are TRBV4-1 and TRBJ2-5, with 15 bases that match TRBD2. Germline V gene lookup returns CDR1 MGHRA and CDR2 YSYEKL. Losses at the gene ends were 2 bases for V and 1 base for J; bases not matched to a gene: 11. CDR3 length: 20 amino acids. The CDR3 DNA sequence: TGCGCCAGCAGCCAATGGGGTGGACTAGCGGGGGGGCTCAGCCAAGAGACCCAGTACTTC. It codes for CASSQWGGLAGGLSQETQYF.

The V call is TRBV3-1, the J call TRBJ1-4, with D possibly matching TRBD1 (6 bases). Germline V gene sequence: CDR1 LGHDT, CDR2 YNNKEL (reference sequence). The CDR3 covers 16 residues. Trimming pared 0 bases from V and 7 bases from J, leaving 15 bases between. The CDR3 loop reads CASSQDESGVREKLFF. CDR3 nucleotide sequence: TGTGCCAGCAGCCAAGATGAATCAGGGGTCCGTGAAAAACTGTTTTTT.

This clonotype was found a few times. The V call is TRBV6-5, the J call TRBJ1-6, with D unclear. V shed 0 bases and J shed 8 bases, with 5 bases lying between them. The CDR3 sequence is 13 residues long. Germline V gives CDR1 MNHEY, CDR2 SVGAGI. CDR3 DNA sequence: TGTGCCAGCAGTTACTCCCCCGATTCACCCCTCCACTTT. It codes for CASSYSPDSPLHF.

This clonotype appeared a few times. The chain recombines TRBV5-1 with TRBJ2-1; no definite D call. In germline, CDR1 is SGHRS, CDR2 YFSETQ. This CDR3 has 15 residues. The V end was cut by 2 bases, the J end by 4 bases, with 13 bases between. CDR3 loop: CASSFVPKGYNEQFF. CDR3 coding DNA: TGCGCCAGCAGCTTCGTCCCGAAGGGATACAATGAGCAGTTCTTC.

This chain uses TRBV14 with TRBJ1-2, with 8 bases that match TRBD1. The length of the CDR3 is 16 residues. V lost 0 bases and J lost 4; bases outside the gene matches: 7. CDR1 and CDR2 from the germline V gene are SGHDN and FVKESK. The CDR3 DNA sequence: TGTGCCAGCAGCCAAGAATTCGGGACAGGAGGCTATGGCTACACCTTC. Amino acid sequence: CASSQEFGTGGYGYTF.

This clonotype has a handful of counts. The chain uses TRBV24-1 and TRBJ2-1, with 8 positions matching TRBD1. Trimming cost V 10 bases and J 3 bases; bases outside gene matches: 10. Germline V gives CDR1 KGHDR, CDR2 SFDVKD. This CDR3 region has 15 residues. CDR3 amino acids: CATRGTGGIYNEQFF. The CDR3 DNA reads as TGTGCCACTAGAGGAACAGGGGGTATCTACAATGAGCAGTTCTTC.

The chain uses TRBV7-8 and TRBJ2-2; 7 positions match TRBD1. V was pared by 3 bases and J by 3 bases, with 4 bases of the junction left unmatched. Germline CDR1 is SGHVS and CDR2 is FQNEAQ. This CDR3 is built from 15 residues. The CDR3 here is CASSLTGMDTGELFF. The CDR3 region has the DNA TGTGCCAGCAGCTTGACAGGGATGGACACCGGGGAGCTGTTTTTT.

The gene calls are TRBV3-1 and TRBJ1-2; 7 nucleotides agree with TRBD1. V lost 4 bases to trimming and J lost 6 bases; unmatched junction nucleotides: 11. This CDR3 contains 15 residues. Germline lookup yields CDR1 LGHDT and CDR2 YNNKEL (reference sequence). The CDR3 region is CASSRDSQVLDGYTF. CDR3 coding DNA: TGTGCCAGCAGCCGGGACAGTCAAGTACTAGATGGCTACACCTTC.

The table lists this clonotype with a few counts. The CDR3 protein is CATGGQGPDGNYGYTF. For the CDR3, the DNA is TGTGCCACCGGGGGACAGGGCCCCGATGGGAACTATGGCTACACCTTC. The chain joins TRBV10-3 to TRBJ1-2; 9 bases fit TRBD1. CDR3 length equals 16 residues. Germline V gene lookup returns CDR1 ENHRY and CDR2 SYGVKD. The V gene end was trimmed by 10 bases and the J gene end by 2 bases; junction bases not matched to a gene: 14.

This chain links TRBV5-1 with TRBJ2-5, with 9 bases identical to TRBD2. CDR3 size: 14 residues. The germline CDR1 and CDR2 sequences are SGHRS and YFSETQ. V trimming: 4 bases; J trimming: 5 bases; junction bases outside the gene matches: 6. The CDR3 DNA reads TGCGCCAGCAGCCGGGTAGCGGGAGACGAGACCCAGTACTTC. Amino acids: CASSRVAGDETQYF.

This clonotype was recorded a few times. The gene calls are TRBV10-3 and TRBJ2-7, with 7 bases matching TRBD2. The CDR3 has 17 amino acids. The germline V gene has CDR1 ENHRY and CDR2 SYGVKD. J was trimmed by 0 bases and V by 6 bases; bases with no gene match: 14. The CDR3 DNA reads TGTGCCATCAGCGGAGGCTCCAAAGCGGGGATCTCCTACGAGCAGTACTTC. Translated: CAISGGSKAGISYEQYF.

At least ten counts were recorded for this clonotype. J is TRBJ2-3 and V is TRBV2, with D unclear. V lost 4 bases and J 6 bases, leaving 2 bases between the germline ends. This CDR3 comprises 10 residues. Germline loops: CDR1 SNHLY, CDR2 FYNNEI. The CDR3 here is CASSADTQYF. In nucleotides, the CDR3 is TGTGCCAGCAGTGCCGATACGCAGTATTTT.

This clonotype has just a few counts. The chain recombines TRBV9 with TRBJ1-3; D may be TRBD1 (5 bases). V lost 4 bases to trimming and J lost 3 bases, with 14 bases between them. CDR1 and CDR2 (germline): SGDLS, YYNGEE. This CDR3 spans 15 amino acids. CDR3 sequence reads: CASSLGTLVGNTIYF. DNA for the CDR3: TGTGCCAGCAGCCTCGGGACCCTGGTTGGAAACACCATATATTTT. Full variable domain (outside the CDR3, taken from reference TRBV9 and TRBJ1-3): DSGVTQTPKHLITATGQRVTLRCSPRSGDLSVYWYQQSLDQGLQFLIQYYNGEERAKGNILERFSAQQFPDLHSELNLSSLELGDSALYFCASSLGTLVGNTIYFGEGSWLTVV.

This clonotype was counted ten times or more. The rearrangement joins TRBV7-2 to TRBJ2-7, with 9 bases fitting TRBD2. Germline loops: CDR1 SGHTA, CDR2 FQGNSA. The CDR3 spans 15 residues. Trimming cost V 5 bases and J 2 bases; bases outside gene matches: 7. The CDR3 DNA reads as TGTGCCAGCAGCAAGGCTAGCGGGGCCCCCTACGAGCAGTACTTC. Its translation is CASSKASGAPYEQYF.

V gene TRBV5-1 combines with J gene TRBJ2-1, with 12 positions matching TRBD2. This CDR3 is 17 amino acids long. V dropped 1 base and J dropped 4; count of bases not matched to a gene: 6. In germline, CDR1 is SGHRS, CDR2 YFSETQ. The CDR3 spells CASSLTRTSGAYNEQFF. The CDR3 bases are TGCGCCAGCAGCTTGACTCGGACTAGCGGGGCGTACAATGAGCAGTTCTTC.